The present entry profiles one TCR beta chain with its context. V was pared by 6 bases and J by 5 bases, with 19 bases between. CDR1 and CDR2 from the germline V gene are MNHEY and SVGAGI. This CDR3 is built from 15 residues. Data came from immunoSEQ multiplex PCR; TCRdb stores just in-frame clones and leaves some out. The sample carries 75,000 to 100,000 clones, about nine tenths recorded once. The data originate from a study of OX40 agonist ivuxolimab in advanced cancers. The sample consisted of CD4+ or CD8+ T cells sorted from blood, taken in a trial of the OX40 agonist ivuxolimab. The source of this sequence is an adult with an advanced solid tumor such as melanoma, head and neck, liver or kidney cancer. This sequence joins TRBV6-5 and TRBJ1-1; D is possibly TRBD1 (6 bases). CDR3 in amino acids: CASRPPGGRGTEAFF. The CDR3 DNA sequence: TGTGCCAGCAGACCACCGGGGGGAAGGGGGACTGAAGCTTTCTTT.